This T cell receptor (beta chain) was obtained from a study of shared clonotypes between healthy human individuals. Study-level information: Each donor contributed plates that comprised three CD4 naive, three CD4 memory, two CD8 naive and one CD8 memory.

CD45RO-negative, CCR7-positively selected cells formed the naive CD8 fraction, excluding terminally differentiated effector memory CD45RA+ cells. Germline CDR1 is MNHNS and CDR2 is SASEGT. The CDR3 loop spans 13 amino acids. Trimming removed 3 bases at V and 4 bases at J, with 10 bases between. General observations from the study: Researchers sampled only blood; tissue repertoires likely differ. Unshared clonotypes carried lower generation probabilities than those common to all four donors.

At deep level, the assay was performed. This table comes from immunoSEQ multiplex PCR, and its TCRdb copy is limited to in-frame clones, with some not included. The data show a few million clones, roughly 93% seen once. Turning to this clone: Its antigen is as yet unknown.

Specimen: naive CD8+ T cells from PBMCs. The chain combines TRBV6-1 with TRBJ2-7; D is uncertain. The clonotype comes from a young man in good health. Some clones in this sample may be carry-over from other donors' samples. The CDR3 region is CASSDRAFYEQYF. The CDR3 DNA sequence: TGTGCCAGCAGTGATCGGGCGTTTTACGAGCAGTACTTC.